These T cell receptor beta chains were read from a single sample in a study of blood T cell repertoires in COVID-19. Measured with immunoSEQ multiplex PCR; TCRdb has only the in-frame clones, and not every one. The sample includes around 130,000 clones, 70% to 90% seen only once; the top ten take 2.5% to 3.5%. Sequencing input: peripheral blood. The origin of the receptors is a man aged 45-60 years with acute or convalescent COVID-19. Both conserved end residues are trimmed from each CDR3.

j_call v_call cdr3_aa
TRBJ2-1 TRBV10-2 ASSDRDSYNEQF
TRBJ2-2 TRBV27 ASRFQFGELF
TRBJ1-6 TRBV27 ASSLPGNSPLH
TRBJ2-7 TRBV10-3 AISESTVNSYEQY
TRBJ2-2 TRBV2 ASSGTGTNTGELF
TRBJ2-3 TRBV6-1 ASSELLGAGDGTDTQY
TRBJ2-1 TRBV19 ASSILAGGSNEQF
TRBJ1-6 TRBV6-5 ASTDRLVIASPLH
TRBJ2-7 TRBV19 ASSVRQGGFYEQY
TRBJ2-7 TRBV11-3 ASSSRGTAEQY
TRBJ2-7 TRBV10-3 AISESDIPGSYEQY
TRBJ2-2 TRBV5-1 ASRDRGNTGELF
TRBJ1-5 TRBV5-8 ASSFQGGAQPQH
TRBJ1-2 TRBV5-1 ASRAGIDGYT
TRBJ2-3 TRBV19 ASTSKAGRYTDTQY
TRBJ2-1 TRBV20-1 SASRLSSYNEQF
TRBJ1-2 TRBV19 ASTPTGYGYT
TRBJ1-5 TRBV11-2 ASSLDDTSQPQH